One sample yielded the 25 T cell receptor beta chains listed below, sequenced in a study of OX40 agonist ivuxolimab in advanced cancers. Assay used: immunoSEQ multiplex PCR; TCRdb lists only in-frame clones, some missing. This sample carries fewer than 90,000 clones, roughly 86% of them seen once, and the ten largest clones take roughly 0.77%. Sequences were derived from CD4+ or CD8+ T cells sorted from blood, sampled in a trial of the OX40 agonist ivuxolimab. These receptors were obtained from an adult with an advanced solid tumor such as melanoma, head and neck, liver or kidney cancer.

The CDR3 reads CASVDLYNQETQYF. CDR3 in DNA: TGTGCCAGCGTCGATCTCTACAACCAAGAGACCCAGTACTTC. The rearrangement uses TRBV6-5 and TRBJ2-5, with unresolved D. The CDR3 is 14 residues long. Germline V gene lookup returns CDR1 MNHEY and CDR2 SVGAGI. With 8 bases removed from V and 0 bases from J, the gap between germline ends came to 13 bases.

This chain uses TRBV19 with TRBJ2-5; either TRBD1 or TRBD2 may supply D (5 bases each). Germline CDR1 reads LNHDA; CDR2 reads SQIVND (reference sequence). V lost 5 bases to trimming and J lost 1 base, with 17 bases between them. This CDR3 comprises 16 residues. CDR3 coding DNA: TGTGCCAGTAGTGTCGTTAAGGGGAGCCCCCAAGAGACCCAGTACTTC. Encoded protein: CASSVVKGSPQETQYF.

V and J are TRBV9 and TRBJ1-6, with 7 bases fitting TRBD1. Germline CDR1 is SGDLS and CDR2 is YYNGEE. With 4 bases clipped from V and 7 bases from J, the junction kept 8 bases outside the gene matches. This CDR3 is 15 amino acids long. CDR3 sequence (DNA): TGTGCCAGCAGCCTTACAGGGGATGCGAATTCACCCCTCCACTTT. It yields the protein CASSLTGDANSPLHF.

The chain's CDR3 is CASSMRGQGAYEQYF. As DNA, the CDR3 is TGTGCCAGTAGTATGCGCGGACAGGGGGCCTACGAGCAGTACTTC. This rearrangement joins TRBV19 to TRBJ2-7; TRBD1 matches 10 bases. In germline, CDR1 is LNHDA, CDR2 SQIVND (reference sequence). The CDR3 runs 15 residues. V shed 3 bases and J 2 bases; nucleotides not matched to a gene: 4.

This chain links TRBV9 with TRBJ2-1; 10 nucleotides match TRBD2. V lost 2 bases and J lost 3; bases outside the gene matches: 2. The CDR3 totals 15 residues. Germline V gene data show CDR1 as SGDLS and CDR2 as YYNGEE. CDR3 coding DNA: TGTGCCAGCAGCGTGAGCGGGAGGGACTACAATGAGCAGTTCTTC. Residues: CASSVSGRDYNEQFF.

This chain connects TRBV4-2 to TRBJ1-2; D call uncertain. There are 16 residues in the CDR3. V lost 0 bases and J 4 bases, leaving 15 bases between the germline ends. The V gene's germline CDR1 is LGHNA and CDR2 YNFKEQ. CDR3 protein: CASSQEVGPAGYGYTF. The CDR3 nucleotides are TGTGCCAGCAGCCAAGAGGTAGGGCCAGCCGGCTATGGCTACACCTTC.

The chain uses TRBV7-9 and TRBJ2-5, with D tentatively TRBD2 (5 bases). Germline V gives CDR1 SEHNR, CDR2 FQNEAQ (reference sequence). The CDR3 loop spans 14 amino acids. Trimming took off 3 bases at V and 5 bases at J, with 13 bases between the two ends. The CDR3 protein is CASSFLDLAETQYF. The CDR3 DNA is TGTGCCAGCAGCTTTCTGGACTTAGCGGAGACCCAGTACTTC.

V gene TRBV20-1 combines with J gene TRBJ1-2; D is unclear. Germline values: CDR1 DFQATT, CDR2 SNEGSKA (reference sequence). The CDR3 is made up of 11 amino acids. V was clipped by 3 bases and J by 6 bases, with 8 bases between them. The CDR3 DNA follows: TGCAGTGCTAGCAGAGGAAATGGCTACACCTTC. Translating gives CSASRGNGYTF.

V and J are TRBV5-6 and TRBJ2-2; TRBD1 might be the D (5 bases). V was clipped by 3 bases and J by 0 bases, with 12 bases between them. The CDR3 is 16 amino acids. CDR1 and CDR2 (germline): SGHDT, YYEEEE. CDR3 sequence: CASSYISGSNTGELFF. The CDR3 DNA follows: TGTGCCAGCAGCTACATATCAGGGTCGAACACCGGGGAGCTGTTTTTT.

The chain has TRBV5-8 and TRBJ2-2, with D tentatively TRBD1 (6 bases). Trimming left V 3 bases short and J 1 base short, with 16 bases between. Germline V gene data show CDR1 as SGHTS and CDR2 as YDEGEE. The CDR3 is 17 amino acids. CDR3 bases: TGTGCCAGCAGCTCCCTACAGGGATTCTTGAACACCGGGGAGCTGTTTTTT. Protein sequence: CASSSLQGFLNTGELFF.

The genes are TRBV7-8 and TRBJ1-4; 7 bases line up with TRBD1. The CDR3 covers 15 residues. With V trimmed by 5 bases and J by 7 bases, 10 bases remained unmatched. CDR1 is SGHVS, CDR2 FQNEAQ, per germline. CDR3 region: CASSKRQGSGEKLFF. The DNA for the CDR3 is TGTGCCAGCAGCAAACGACAGGGATCGGGTGAAAAACTGTTTTTT.

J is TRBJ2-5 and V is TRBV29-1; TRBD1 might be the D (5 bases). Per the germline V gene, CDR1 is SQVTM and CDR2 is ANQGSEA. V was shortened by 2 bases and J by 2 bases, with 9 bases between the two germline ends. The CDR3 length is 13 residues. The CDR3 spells CSVEKTVQETQYF. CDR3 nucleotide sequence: TGCAGCGTTGAAAAGACAGTTCAAGAGACCCAGTACTTC.

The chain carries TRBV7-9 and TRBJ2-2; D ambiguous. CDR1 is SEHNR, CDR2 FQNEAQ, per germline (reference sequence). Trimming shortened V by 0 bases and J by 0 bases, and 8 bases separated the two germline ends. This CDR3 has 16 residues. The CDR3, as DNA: TGTGCCAGCAGCTTAGCTACGGGTTCGAACACCGGGGAGCTGTTTTTT. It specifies CASSLATGSNTGELFF.

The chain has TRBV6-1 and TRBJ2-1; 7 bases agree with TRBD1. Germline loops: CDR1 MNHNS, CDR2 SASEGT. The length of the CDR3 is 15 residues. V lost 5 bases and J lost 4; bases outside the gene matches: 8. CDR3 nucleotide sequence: TGTGCCAGCAGTTGGGCGGGCAGGGGGTACAATGAGCAGTTCTTC. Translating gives CASSWAGRGYNEQFF.

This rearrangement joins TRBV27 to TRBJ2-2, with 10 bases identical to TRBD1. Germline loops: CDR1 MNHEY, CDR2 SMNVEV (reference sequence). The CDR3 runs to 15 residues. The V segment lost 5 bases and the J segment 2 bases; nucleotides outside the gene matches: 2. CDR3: CASSRQGANTGELFF. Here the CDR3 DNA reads TGTGCCAGCAGTCGACAGGGGGCCAACACCGGGGAGCTGTTTTTT.

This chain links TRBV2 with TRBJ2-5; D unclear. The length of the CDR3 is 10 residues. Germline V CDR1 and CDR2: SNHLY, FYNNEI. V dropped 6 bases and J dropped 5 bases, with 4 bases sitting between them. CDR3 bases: TGTGCCAGCAGGACGGAGACCCAGTACTTC. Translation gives CASRTETQYF.

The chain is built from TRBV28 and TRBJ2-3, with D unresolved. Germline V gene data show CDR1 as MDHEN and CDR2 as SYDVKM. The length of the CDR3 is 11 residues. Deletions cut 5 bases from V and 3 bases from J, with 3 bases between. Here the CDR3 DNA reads TGTGCCAGCAGTAGGACAGATACGCAGTATTTT. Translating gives CASSRTDTQYF.

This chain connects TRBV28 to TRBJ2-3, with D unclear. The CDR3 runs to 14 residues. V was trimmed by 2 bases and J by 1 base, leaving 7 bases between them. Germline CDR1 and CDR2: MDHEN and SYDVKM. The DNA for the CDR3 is TGTGCCAGCAGTTTACAGGCTGGCACAGATACGCAGTATTTT. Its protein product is CASSLQAGTDTQYF.

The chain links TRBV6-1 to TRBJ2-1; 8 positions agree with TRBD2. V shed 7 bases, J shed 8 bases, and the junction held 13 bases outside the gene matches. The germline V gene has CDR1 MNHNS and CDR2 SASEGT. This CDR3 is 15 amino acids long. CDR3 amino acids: CASIPLREGRDEQFF. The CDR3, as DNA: TGTGCCAGCATCCCTCTCCGGGAGGGCCGCGATGAGCAGTTCTTC.

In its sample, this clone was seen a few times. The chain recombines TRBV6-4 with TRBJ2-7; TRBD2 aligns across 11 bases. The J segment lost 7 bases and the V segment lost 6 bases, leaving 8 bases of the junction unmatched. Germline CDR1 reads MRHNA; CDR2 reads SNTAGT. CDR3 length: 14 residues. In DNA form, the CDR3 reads TGTGCCAGCAGGGCCCTAGCGGGAGGAGGGGAGCAGTACTTC. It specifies CASRALAGGGEQYF.

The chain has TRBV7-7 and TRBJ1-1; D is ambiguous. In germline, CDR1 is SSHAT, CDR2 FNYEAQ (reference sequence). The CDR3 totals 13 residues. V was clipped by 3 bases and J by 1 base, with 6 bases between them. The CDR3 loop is CASSFRQNTEAFF. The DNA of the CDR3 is TGTGCCAGCAGCTTCCGACAGAACACTGAAGCTTTCTTT.

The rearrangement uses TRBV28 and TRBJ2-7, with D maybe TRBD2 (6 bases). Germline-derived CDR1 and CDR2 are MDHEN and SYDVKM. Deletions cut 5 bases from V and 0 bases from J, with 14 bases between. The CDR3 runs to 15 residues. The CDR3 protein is CASSQSGGSSYEQYF. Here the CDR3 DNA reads TGTGCCAGCAGTCAAAGCGGAGGGAGCTCCTACGAGCAGTACTTC. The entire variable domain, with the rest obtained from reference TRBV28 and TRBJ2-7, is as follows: DVKVTQSSRYLVKRTGEKVFLECVQDMDHENMFWYRQDPGLGLRLIYFSYDVKMKEKGDIPEGYSVSREKKERFSLILESASTNQTSMYLCASSQSGGSSYEQYFGPGTRLTVT.

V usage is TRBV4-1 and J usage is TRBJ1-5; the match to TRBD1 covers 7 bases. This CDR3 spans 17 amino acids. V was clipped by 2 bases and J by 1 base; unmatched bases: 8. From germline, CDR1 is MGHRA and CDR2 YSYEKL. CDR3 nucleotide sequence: TGCGCCAGCAGCCAACCCGACGAGGGGGCAAGCAATCAGCCCCAGCATTTT. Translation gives CASSQPDEGASNQPQHF.

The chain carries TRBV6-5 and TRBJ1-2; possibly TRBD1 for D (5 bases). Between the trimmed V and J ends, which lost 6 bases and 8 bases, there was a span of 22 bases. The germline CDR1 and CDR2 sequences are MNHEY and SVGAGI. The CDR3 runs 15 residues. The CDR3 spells CASREGSVGREGYTF. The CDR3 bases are TGTGCCAGCAGGGAGGGGTCAGTGGGCCGGGAGGGCTACACCTTC.

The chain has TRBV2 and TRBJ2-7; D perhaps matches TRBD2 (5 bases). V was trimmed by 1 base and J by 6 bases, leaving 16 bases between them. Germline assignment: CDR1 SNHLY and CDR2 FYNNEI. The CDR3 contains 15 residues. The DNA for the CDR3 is TGTGCCAGCAGTGAAGACCCGGGATTCGCCCGCGAGCAGTACTTC. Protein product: CASSEDPGFAREQYF.